Following are 9 T cell receptor beta chains from one sample sequenced in a study of breast tumors, draining lymph nodes, adjacent tissues. MiXCR, applied by TCRdb to the multiplex PCR reads, yields one record per CDR3 protein. The table records over 100,000 distinct CDR3 sequences, approximately 20% of them present only once. Samples came from axillary lymph nodes draining the breast cancer. Sequences were obtained from axillary lymph node tissue. The receptor set was obtained from a female donor with breast cancer. Some clones in this sample may be carry-over from other donors' samples.

This clonotype was recorded a few times. J is TRBJ2-4 and V is TRBV19, with 9 bases identical to TRBD1. The CDR3 has 19 amino acids. J gave up 0 bases and V 3 bases, and 12 bases lay outside the gene matches. CDR1 LNHDA and CDR2 SQIVND come from the germline V gene (reference sequence). CDR3 sequence reads: CASSIRGQGRGGAKNIQYF. The DNA of the CDR3 is TGTGCCAGTAGTATCCGGGGACAGGGTAGAGGAGGAGCCAAAAACATTCAGTACTTC.

This clonotype was observed many times. The chain employs TRBV7-3 and TRBJ2-3; possibly TRBD2 for D (6 bases). This CDR3 contains 17 residues. Germline V CDR1 and CDR2: SGHTA, FQGTGA. Trimming left V 1 base short and J 1 base short, with 15 bases between. CDR3 sequence: CASSLKSGGQGTDTQYF. Here the CDR3 DNA reads TGTGCCAGCAGCTTAAAGTCCGGAGGGCAGGGCACAGATACGCAGTATTTT.

As regards this clonotype: A much larger clone is a single base away; this may be a read error. V gene TRBV2 combines with J gene TRBJ1-2, with TRBD1 matching 7 bases. This CDR3 spans 12 amino acids. Germline loops: CDR1 SNHLY, CDR2 FYNNEI. The CDR3 spells CASKGQNYGYAF. Here the CDR3 DNA reads TGTGCCAGCAAGGGACAGAACTATGGCTACGCCTTC.

The chain carries TRBV10-2 and TRBJ1-1, with D perhaps TRBD1 (5 bases). Germline CDR1 reads WSHSY; CDR2 reads SAAADI. The CDR3 loop spans 16 amino acids. V was cut by 6 bases and J by 3 bases, with 20 bases left in between. The CDR3 loop is CASRGQSWSEDTEAFF. The CDR3, as DNA: TGCGCCAGCAGAGGACAATCTTGGTCGGAGGACACTGAAGCTTTCTTT.

This clonotype was recorded at least ten times. The V call is TRBV7-9, the J call TRBJ1-2, with TRBD1 matching 7 bases. J was trimmed by 0 bases and V by 6 bases; bases with no gene match: 7. There are 15 residues in the CDR3. From germline, CDR1 is SEHNR and CDR2 FQNEAQ (reference sequence). Here the CDR3 DNA reads TGTGCCAGCAGTTCAGGGGGGTCAGCTAACTATGGCTACACCTTC. Encoded protein: CASSSGGSANYGYTF.

The rearrangement uses TRBV20-1 and TRBJ2-2; 9 nucleotides align to TRBD2. CDR1 is DFQATT, CDR2 SNEGSKA, per germline (reference sequence). V dropped 3 bases and J dropped 6; count of bases not matched to a gene: 5. The CDR3 spans 14 residues. CDR3 residues: CSASRSGSPGELFF. CDR3 nucleotides: TGCAGTGCTAGTCGTAGCGGGAGCCCCGGGGAGCTGTTTTTT.

This clonotype was observed many times. This chain joins TRBV11-2 and TRBJ2-1; 7 bases match TRBD1. The junction had 6 bases not matched to a gene; V was cut back by 6 bases and J by 4 bases. Germline loops: CDR1 SGHAT, CDR2 FQNNGV. CDR3 size: 14 residues. CDR3 sequence: CASRGQAQYNEQFF. The CDR3 DNA sequence: TGTGCCAGCAGAGGACAGGCCCAGTACAATGAGCAGTTCTTC.

There are many counts of this clonotype. This sequence joins TRBV29-1 and TRBJ2-7; D is unclear. Trimming removed 6 bases from V and 0 bases from J, with 12 bases in between. The germline V gene has CDR1 SQVTM and CDR2 ANQGSEA. The CDR3 sequence is 13 residues long. In DNA form, the CDR3 reads TGCAGCGTAACAAGCCCCAGCTCCTACGAGCAGTACTTC. Translated: CSVTSPSSYEQYF.

This clonotype showed up many times. The gene calls are TRBV4-1 and TRBJ2-1, with 11 bases lining up with TRBD1. CDR1 and CDR2 from the germline V gene are MGHRA and YSYEKL. After removal of 4 bases from V and 4 bases from J, the junction contained 9 bases not matched to a gene. This CDR3 contains 17 residues. The CDR3 loop reads CASSLERTGGAYNEQFF. CDR3 sequence (DNA): TGCGCCAGCAGCCTTGAAAGGACAGGGGGCGCTTACAATGAGCAGTTCTTC.